This T cell receptor (beta chain) is from a study of blood T cell repertoires in COVID-19. In the study overall: COVID-19 samples collected from the United States, Italy and Spain covered acute and convalescent phases. T cells, B-cell-depleted T cells, or PBMCs supplied cDNA or gDNA.

Membership in each cohort depended on participant-reported clinical history. The authors' processing: Amplified reference gene primers provided the basis for estimating nucleated cell counts. This table comes from immunoSEQ multiplex PCR, and its TCRdb copy is limited to in-frame clones, with some not included. Clone size and V and J calls were adopted from that table, with D and trimming inferred from the DNA. Of a few hundred thousand clones listed, 90% are singletons. V lost 8 bases, J lost 5 bases, and 9 bases lay in between. The CDR3 contains 12 residues. Germline CDR1 reads MGHRA; CDR2 reads YSYEKL. This clone was observed once.

This sequence originates from a woman aged 18 to 35 with acute COVID-19. V is TRBV4-1 and J is TRBJ2-2; maybe TRBD1 (6 bases). Material: PBMCs or T cells enriched from blood (not recorded which). Here the CDR3 reads CASGQRTGELFF. The CDR3 coding sequence is TGCGCCAGCGGACAGCGGACCGGGGAGCTGTTTTTT.